This entry concerns a single T cell receptor (beta chain). Germline CDR1 is SGHAT and CDR2 is FQNNGV. Trimming removed 3 bases at V and 8 bases at J, with 16 bases between. The CDR3 contains 14 residues. Measured with immunoSEQ multiplex PCR; TCRdb has only the in-frame clones, and not every one. The repertoire consists of around 400,000 clones, with just over 90% occurring once and the leading ten covering just over 0.85%. The data were taken from a study of blood T cell repertoires in COVID-19. Turning to the study itself: Sources were T cells, B-cell-depleted T cells, or PBMCs; the material itself was cDNA or gDNA.

The cohort comprised adults aged roughly 18 to 95 years residing in approximately 22 US areas. The study recruited exposed participants who had met a COVID-19 case within 2 weeks before entry. The sample comprised PBMCs or T cells enriched from blood (not recorded which). The chain employs TRBV11-2 and TRBJ1-2; the D gene is possibly TRBD1 (6 bases). The TCR originated in a woman aged 40 to 50 who had been exposed to COVID-19. The CDR3 here is CASSLNREGRGYTF. The DNA of the CDR3 is TGTGCCAGCAGCTTGAACAGGGAGGGCCGGGGCTACACCTTC. Complete variable domain (other parts from reference TRBV11-2 and TRBJ1-2): EAGVAQSPRYKIIEKRQSVAFWCNPISGHATLYWYQQILGQGPKLLIQFQNNGVVDDSQLPKDRFSAERLKGVDSTLKIQPAKLEDSAVYLCASSLNREGRGYTFGSGTRLTVV.